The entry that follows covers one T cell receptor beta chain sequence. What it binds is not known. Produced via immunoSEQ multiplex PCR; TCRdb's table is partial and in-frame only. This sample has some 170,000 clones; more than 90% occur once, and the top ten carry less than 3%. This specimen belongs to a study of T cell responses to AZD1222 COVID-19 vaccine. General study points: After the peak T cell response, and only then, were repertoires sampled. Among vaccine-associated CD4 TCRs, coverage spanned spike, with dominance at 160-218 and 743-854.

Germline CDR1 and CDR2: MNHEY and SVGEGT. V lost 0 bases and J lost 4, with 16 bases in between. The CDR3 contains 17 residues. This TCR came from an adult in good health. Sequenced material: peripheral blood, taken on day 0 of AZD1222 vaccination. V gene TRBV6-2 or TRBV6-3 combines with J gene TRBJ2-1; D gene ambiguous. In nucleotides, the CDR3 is TGTGCCAGCAGTTACTCGCTATCCCCGGATCTTTACAATGAGCAGTTCTTC. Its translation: CASSYSLSPDLYNEQFF.